Sequencing of this T cell receptor beta chain was carried out in a study of blood T cell repertoires in COVID-19. Using immunoSEQ multiplex PCR, the repertoire was profiled, and TCRdb retains in-frame clones only, with some absent. The table lists approximately 170,000 clones, around 89% of them singletons, with around 0.77% in the top ten. The CDR3 covers 20 residues. Trimming took 5 bases from V and 7 from J; bases not matched to a gene: 24. From germline, CDR1 is MNHEY and CDR2 SMNVEV (reference sequence). The genes are TRBV27 and TRBJ2-7, with 12 positions matching TRBD1. The specimen was PBMCs or T cells enriched from blood (not recorded which). This TCR was sampled from a woman between 18 and 30 years old who had recovered from COVID-19. CDR3 sequence: CASSLTCQWIPGQGAREQYF. The CDR3 coding sequence is TGTGCCAGCAGTCTAACTTGCCAATGGATACCGGGACAGGGGGCTCGGGAGCAGTACTTC.